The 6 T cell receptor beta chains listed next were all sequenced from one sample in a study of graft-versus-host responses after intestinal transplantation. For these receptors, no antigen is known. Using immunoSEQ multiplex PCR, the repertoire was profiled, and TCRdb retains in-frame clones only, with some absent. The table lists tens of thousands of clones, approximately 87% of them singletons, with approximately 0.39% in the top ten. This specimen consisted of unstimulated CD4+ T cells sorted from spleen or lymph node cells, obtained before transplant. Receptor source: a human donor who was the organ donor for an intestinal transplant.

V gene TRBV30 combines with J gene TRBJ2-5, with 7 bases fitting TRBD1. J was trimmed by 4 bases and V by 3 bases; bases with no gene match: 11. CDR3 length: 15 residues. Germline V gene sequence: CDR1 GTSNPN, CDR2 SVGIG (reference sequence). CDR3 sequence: CAWRPQGVAGETQYF. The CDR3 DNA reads TGTGCCTGGAGACCCCAGGGGGTAGCTGGAGAGACCCAGTACTTC.

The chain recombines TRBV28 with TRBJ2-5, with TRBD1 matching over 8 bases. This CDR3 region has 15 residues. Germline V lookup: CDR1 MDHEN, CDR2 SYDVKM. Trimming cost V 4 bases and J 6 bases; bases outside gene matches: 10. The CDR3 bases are TGTGCCAGCAGTTCTCAACGGACAGGGTTGAAGACCCAGTACTTC. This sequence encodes CASSSQRTGLKTQYF.

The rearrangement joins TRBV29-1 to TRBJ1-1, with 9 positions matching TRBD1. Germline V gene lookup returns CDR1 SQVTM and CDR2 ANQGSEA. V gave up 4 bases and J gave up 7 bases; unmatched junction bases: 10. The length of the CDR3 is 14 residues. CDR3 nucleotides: TGCAGCGTTGTAGTTGACAGGGGGAGTGATGAAGCTTTCTTT. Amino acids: CSVVVDRGSDEAFF.

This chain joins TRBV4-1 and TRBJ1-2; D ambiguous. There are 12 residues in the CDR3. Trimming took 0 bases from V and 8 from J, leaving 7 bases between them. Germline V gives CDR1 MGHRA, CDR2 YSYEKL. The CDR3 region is CASSQEADGYTF. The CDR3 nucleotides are TGCGCCAGCAGCCAAGAAGCGGACGGCTACACCTTC.

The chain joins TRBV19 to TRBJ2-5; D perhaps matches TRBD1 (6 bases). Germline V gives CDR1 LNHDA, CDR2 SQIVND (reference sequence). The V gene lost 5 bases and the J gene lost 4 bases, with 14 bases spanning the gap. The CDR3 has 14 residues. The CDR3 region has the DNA TGTGCCAGTAGTGTCGTCACAGGGAGAGAGACCCAGTACTTC. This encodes CASSVVTGRETQYF.

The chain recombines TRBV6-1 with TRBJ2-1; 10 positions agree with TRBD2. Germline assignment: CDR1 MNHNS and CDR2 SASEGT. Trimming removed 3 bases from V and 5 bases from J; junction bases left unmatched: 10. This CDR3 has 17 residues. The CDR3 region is CASSEPTSGVAHNEQFF. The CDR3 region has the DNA TGTGCCAGCAGTGAGCCTACTAGCGGGGTGGCGCACAATGAGCAGTTCTTC.